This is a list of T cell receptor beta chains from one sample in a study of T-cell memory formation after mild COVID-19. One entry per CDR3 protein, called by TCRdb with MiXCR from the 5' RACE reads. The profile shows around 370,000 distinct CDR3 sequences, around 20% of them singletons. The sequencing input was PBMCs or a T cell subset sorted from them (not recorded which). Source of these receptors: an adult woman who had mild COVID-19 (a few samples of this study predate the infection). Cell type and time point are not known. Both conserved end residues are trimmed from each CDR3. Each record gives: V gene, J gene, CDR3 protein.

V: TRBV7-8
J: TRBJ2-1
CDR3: ASSGLAEYNEQF

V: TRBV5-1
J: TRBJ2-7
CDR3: ASSLKAGAHYEQY

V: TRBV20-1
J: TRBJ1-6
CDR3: SARDRVRWESPLH

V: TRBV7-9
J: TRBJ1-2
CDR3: ASSLATVAYGYT

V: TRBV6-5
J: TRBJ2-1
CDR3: ASSYLGPRTGSYNEQF

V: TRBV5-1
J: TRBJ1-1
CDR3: ASSFGGPVNTEAF

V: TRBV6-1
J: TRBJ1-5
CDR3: ASSELDSSNQPQH

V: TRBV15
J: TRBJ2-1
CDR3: ATSRVTSGSNEQF

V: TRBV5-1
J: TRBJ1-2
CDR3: ASSFTGANYGYT

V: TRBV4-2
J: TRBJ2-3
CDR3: ASSQEGSTQY

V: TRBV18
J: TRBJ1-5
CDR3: ASSPSTNQPQH

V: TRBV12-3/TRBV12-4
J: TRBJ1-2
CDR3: ASSLEAGGRCGYT

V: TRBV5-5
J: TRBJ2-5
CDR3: ASSVVGGGDETQY

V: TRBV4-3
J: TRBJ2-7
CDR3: ASSQDDGTYEQY

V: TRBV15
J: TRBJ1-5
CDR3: ATSRNTDNQPQH

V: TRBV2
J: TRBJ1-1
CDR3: ASSARQGMNTEAF

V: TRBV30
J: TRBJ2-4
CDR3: AWSPIAGAKNIQY

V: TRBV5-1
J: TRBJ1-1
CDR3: ASSSGQSMNTEAF

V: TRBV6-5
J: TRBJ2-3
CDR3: ASSLVARASGRTDTQY

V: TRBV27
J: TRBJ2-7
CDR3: ASSLRPAYEQY

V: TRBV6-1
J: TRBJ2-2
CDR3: ASSEPLHAGELF

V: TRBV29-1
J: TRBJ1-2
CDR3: SAVGLYGYT

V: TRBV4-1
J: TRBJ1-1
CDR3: ASSQTGQLNTEAF

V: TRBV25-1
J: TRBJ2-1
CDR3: ASSEPDRVEGHEQF

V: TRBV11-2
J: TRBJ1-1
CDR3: ASSLATVLGTEAF

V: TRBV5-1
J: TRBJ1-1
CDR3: ASSQLTVNTEAF

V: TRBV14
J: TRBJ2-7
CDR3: ASSQGTGAPSYEQY

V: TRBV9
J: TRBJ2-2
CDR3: ASSVEAGELF

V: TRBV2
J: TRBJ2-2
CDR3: ASSESGQGAGELF

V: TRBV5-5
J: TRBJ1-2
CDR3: ASSPTGDGGYT

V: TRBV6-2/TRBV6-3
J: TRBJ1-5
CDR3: ASSWYRDQPQH

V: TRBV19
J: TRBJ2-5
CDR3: ASSIKRGETQY

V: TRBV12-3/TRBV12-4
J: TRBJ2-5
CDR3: ASSFAAGQETQY

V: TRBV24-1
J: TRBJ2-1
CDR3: ATSDLRTSGRASEQF

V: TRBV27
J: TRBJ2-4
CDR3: ASSLSGAKNIQY

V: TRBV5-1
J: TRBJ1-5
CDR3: ASSPVPGQGQPQH

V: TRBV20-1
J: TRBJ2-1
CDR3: SARGWDSSNEQF

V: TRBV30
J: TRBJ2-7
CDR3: AWSVGTVYEQY

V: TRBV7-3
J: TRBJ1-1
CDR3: ASSSWGGGITEAF

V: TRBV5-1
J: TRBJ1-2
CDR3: ASSSDRYYGYT

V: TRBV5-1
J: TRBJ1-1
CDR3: ASSPKLTEVNTEAF